This T cell receptor beta chain was sequenced in a study of shared clonotypes between healthy human individuals. Study-level points and caveats: What rarefaction showed was incomplete sorted-subset sequencing despite large depth. A few donors had roughly 5% of their naive CD4 clonotypes in common.

An even split of each subset's genomic DNA across several immunoSEQ plates was performed. The method was immunoSEQ multiplex PCR; TCRdb's version includes in-frame clones alone and lacks a portion of them. The repertoire holds 550,000 to 850,000 clones, with under 80% as singletons. Trimming took off 1 base at V and 5 bases at J, with 14 bases between the two ends. Per germline, CDR1 MGHRA and CDR2 YSYEKL. CDR3 length: 15 amino acids. The table lists this clone with a count of one. Its antigen is undetermined. This receptor was identified in a woman younger than 45 in good health. The chain is built from TRBV4-1 and TRBJ1-1; the D gene is possibly TRBD1 (6 bases). Sequencing input: memory CD4+ T cells sorted from blood. Indicated subset: CD45RA-negative fraction. The CDR3 DNA reads as TGCGCCAGCAGCCAAGGGTTAAGAAGGGGGACTGAAGCTTTCTTT. This gives the protein CASSQGLRRGTEAFF.